The rows below give T cell receptor beta chains drawn from one sample of a study of T-cell memory formation after mild COVID-19. TCRdb analysed the 5' RACE reads with MiXCR anew, one entry per CDR3 protein. The table shows around 340,000 distinct CDR3 sequences, with under 15% occurring only once. The sample was PBMCs or a T cell subset sorted from them (not recorded which). The receptors stem from a man aged 18 to 30 who had mild COVID-19 (a few samples of this study predate the infection). Cell type and time point are not known. CDR3s include the opening cysteine and the closing phenylalanine or tryptophan. The D gene is left open where the match is weak. Clone size is stated in some rows and not others, as once, few, many or a class when expanded.

clone_size | j_call | d_call | v_call | cdr3_nt | cdr3_aa
many | TRBJ1-1 | - | TRBV7-2 | TGTGCCAGCAGCTTTGGGACACCGGTCACTGAAGCTTTCTTT | CASSFGTPVTEAFF
- | TRBJ2-5 | TRBD2 | TRBV3-1 | TGTGCCAGCAGCCGCCTAGCGGGGGGGCAACGGGAGACCCAGTACTTC | CASSRLAGGQRETQYF
few | TRBJ2-3 | - | TRBV7-3 | TGTGCCAGCAGCATGAGGGGTGCGTTCACAGATACGCAGTATTTT | CASSMRGAFTDTQYF
- | TRBJ2-2 | - | TRBV6-2/TRBV6-3 | TGTGCCAGCAGTTACTCGGACTCGAACACCGGGGAGCTGTTTTTT | CASSYSDSNTGELFF
many | TRBJ2-3 | TRBD1 | TRBV7-3 | TGTGCCAGCAGCGCAGGGGGCGCAGATACGCAGTATTTT | CASSAGGADTQYF
- | TRBJ1-5 | - | TRBV7-2 | TGTGCCAGCAGCCTCGGGCAGGTCAGCAATCAGCCCCAGCATTTT | CASSLGQVSNQPQHF
few | TRBJ1-2 | - | TRBV7-3 | TGTGCCAGCAGCTCCCCAGGGTCAGTCGGCTACACCTTC | CASSSPGSVGYTF
- | TRBJ2-4 | TRBD1 | TRBV27 | TGTGCCAGCAGTTCAGCGGACAGGGCCAGCATTCAGTACTTC | CASSSADRASIQYF
few | TRBJ2-5 | TRBD2 | TRBV7-3 | TGTGCCGGAGAGAGCGGGGGGGCCCTAGAAGAGACCCAGTACTTC | CAGESGGALEETQYF
- | TRBJ1-6 | - | TRBV24-1 | TGTGCCACCAGTGAAGGCAAACACTGGGAGTCACCCCTCCACTTT | CATSEGKHWESPLHF
- | TRBJ2-3 | - | TRBV5-6 | TGTGCCAGCAGCAAGGCCCTTACGCAGTATTTT | CASSKALTQYF
few | TRBJ2-1 | TRBD2 | TRBV12-3/TRBV12-4 | TGTGCCAGCAGGCATGGGGGGGGTGGGTACAATGAGCAGTTCTTC | CASRHGGGGYNEQFF
many | TRBJ2-2 | - | TRBV5-1 | TGCGCCAGCAGCTTGCTGGCTAGCGAGACCGGGGAGCTGTTTTTT | CASSLLASETGELFF
- | TRBJ2-5 | - | TRBV10-3 | TGTGCCATCAGGGGAGAGGGTTACCAAGAGACCCAGTACTTC | CAIRGEGYQETQYF
many | TRBJ2-7 | - | TRBV25-1 | TGTGCCAGCTTAGGGGCTTACGAGCAGTACTTC | CASLGAYEQYF
- | TRBJ2-5 | - | TRBV3-1 | - | CASSLCASGQETQYF
- | TRBJ2-1 | - | TRBV29-1 | TGCAGCACCGCAGGGGAGGTCATCTACAATGAGCAGTTCTTC | CSTAGEVIYNEQFF
few | TRBJ2-6 | TRBD2 | TRBV5-1 | TGCGCCAGCAGCCCTGGGGGGGATGGGGCCAACGTCCTGACTTTC | CASSPGGDGANVLTF
few | TRBJ2-1 | TRBD2 | TRBV7-3 | TGTGCCAGCAGCTTAACGGTCGGACTAGCGGATAGCTCCTACAATGAGCAGTTCTTC | CASSLTVGLADSSYNEQFF
few | TRBJ2-5 | - | TRBV18 | TGTGCCAGCTCATCGGCTATGGGGCAGGAAGAGACCCAGTACTTC | CASSSAMGQEETQYF
few | TRBJ1-5 | TRBD1 | TRBV5-1 | TGCGCCAGCAGCATGGGACAGGGAAGCAATCAGCCCCAGCATTTT | CASSMGQGSNQPQHF
few | TRBJ2-1 | TRBD1 | TRBV6-5 | TGTGCCAGCAGTAAGGGACAGGGGGCCCTTAATGAGCAGTTCTTC | CASSKGQGALNEQFF
- | TRBJ1-2 | - | TRBV28 | TGTGCCAGCAGACCCGAGGGACAAACTCCCACTTATGGCTACACCTTC | CASRPEGQTPTYGYTF
few | TRBJ2-3 | - | TRBV5-1 | TGCGCCAGCAGCTTGGCGGGATTAGGGTCTACGCAGTATTTT | CASSLAGLGSTQYF
- | TRBJ2-7 | TRBD2 | TRBV5-1 | TGCGCCAGCAGCTTGGGGGCCGGAAGCGGGGCCAGCTCCTACGAGCAGTACTTC | CASSLGAGSGASSYEQYF
- | TRBJ2-7 | TRBD1 | TRBV29-1 | TGCAGCGTTGAATCGGGACAGGGCTACGAGCAGTACTTC | CSVESGQGYEQYF
many | TRBJ2-3 | TRBD2 | TRBV29-1 | TGCAGCGTTGGTTTCGGGGGGAGCACAGATACGCAGTATTTT | CSVGFGGSTDTQYF
few | TRBJ2-7 | TRBD2 | TRBV29-1 | TGCAGCGTTGCCCGGGGGGGCTCCTACGAGCAGTACTTC | CSVARGGSYEQYF
few | TRBJ1-4 | - | TRBV4-1 | TGCGCCAGCAGCCAAGATCCTCGGGCGGGCCTAAAAGAAAAACTGTTTTTT | CASSQDPRAGLKEKLFF
- | TRBJ1-1 | - | TRBV18 | TGTGCCAGCTCATCCACCTCAGGGGACACTGAAGCTTTCTTT | CASSSTSGDTEAFF
- | TRBJ2-2 | TRBD1 | TRBV28 | TGTGCCAGCAGTTCCTGGGACAGGGGGCAATTAGCGGACACCGGGGAGCTGTTTTTT | CASSSWDRGQLADTGELFF
many | TRBJ2-3 | TRBD1 | TRBV4-2 | TGTGCCAGCAGCCTCCAAACAGGGGGACGCACAGATACGCAGTATTTT | CASSLQTGGRTDTQYF
- | TRBJ2-1 | TRBD2 | TRBV7-8 | TGTGCCAGCAGCTTAGGGGGGACTAGCGCTATTATAATCGATGAGCAGTTCTTC | CASSLGGTSAIIIDEQFF
many | TRBJ1-5 | - | TRBV7-2 | TGTGCCAGCAGCTTAGGTTCGCGGGGCTCCGGCCAGCCCCAGCATTTT | CASSLGSRGSGQPQHF
few | TRBJ1-1 | - | TRBV18 | TGTGCCAGCTCACCGGCGCAGTACGACACTGAAGCTTTCTTT | CASSPAQYDTEAFF
few | TRBJ2-3 | - | TRBV7-9 | TGTGCCAGCAGCCAGGCGCTGGATACGCAGTATTTT | CASSQALDTQYF
- | TRBJ1-1 | TRBD1 | TRBV5-1 | TGCGCCAGCAGCTTGGGGGACAGGGGCCAGTGGAACACTGAAGCTTTCTTT | CASSLGDRGQWNTEAFF
few | TRBJ2-1 | - | TRBV4-2 | TGTGCCAGCAGCCAGGGACAAGAGCAGTTCTTC | CASSQGQEQFF
- | TRBJ2-6 | - | TRBV12-3/TRBV12-4 | TGTGCCGTCCGAGACGAGTCTGGGGCCAACGTCCTGACTTTC | CAVRDESGANVLTF
- | TRBJ1-1 | - | TRBV3-1 | TGTGCCAGCAGCCAAGGAGTAGGACGAACTGAAGCTTTCTTT | CASSQGVGRTEAFF
- | TRBJ2-2 | - | TRBV7-2 | TGTGCCAGCAGCCAGGAGGGGGTATTCACCGGGGAGCTGTTTTTT | CASSQEGVFTGELFF
- | TRBJ2-7 | - | TRBV30 | TGTGCCTGGAGTGCCTGGCACAAGCCCTACGAGCAGTACTTC | CAWSAWHKPYEQYF
once | TRBJ2-1 | - | TRBV29-1 | TGCAGCGTGGCCTCTATGTTGCCCCGGGATGAGCAGTTCTTC | CSVASMLPRDEQFF
few | TRBJ1-1 | - | TRBV5-1 | TGCGCCAGCAGCTTGACAGGGACTCTGAACACTGAAGCTTTCTTT | CASSLTGTLNTEAFF
many | TRBJ2-1 | TRBD2 | TRBV29-1 | TGCAGCGTTGAAGGGGGACTAGCGGTTAATGAGCAGTTCTTC | CSVEGGLAVNEQFF
few | TRBJ2-1 | - | TRBV11-2 | TGTGCCAGCAGCTTCACCCGACTCCTGAGTGAGCAGTTCTTC | CASSFTRLLSEQFF
- | TRBJ2-2 | TRBD1 | TRBV3-1 | TGTGCCAGCAGCCAAGGTCCCCGACAGGGCCCGAGCGGGGAGCTGTTTTTT | CASSQGPRQGPSGELFF
many | TRBJ2-2 | - | TRBV7-8 | TGTGCCAGCAGCCCCAGCCGCTTCGCGAACACCGGGGAGCTGTTTTTT | CASSPSRFANTGELFF
many | TRBJ2-5 | TRBD2 | TRBV5-1 | TGCGCCAGCAGCCCGGGGACTAGCGGGACGATACAAGAGACCCAGTACTTC | CASSPGTSGTIQETQYF
few | TRBJ2-5 | - | TRBV29-1 | TGCAGCGTTGAAGAAGCAGGGAAAGGGGAGACCCAGTACTTC | CSVEEAGKGETQYF
few | TRBJ2-1 | TRBD1 | TRBV7-6 | TGTGCCAGCAGCAGACGTAGACAGGGGATCGTCAATGAGCAGTTCTTC | CASSRRRQGIVNEQFF
few | TRBJ1-1 | - | TRBV6-2/TRBV6-3 | TGTGCCAGCAGTATCAGTGGCACTGAAGCTTTCTTT | CASSISGTEAFF
many | TRBJ2-5 | - | TRBV5-6 | TGTGCCAGCAGCCCACAGGGAGGTGGAGAGACCCAGTACTTC | CASSPQGGGETQYF
- | TRBJ2-5 | - | TRBV27 | TGTGCCAGCAGCGACCAGCAGGGGCGCGGGGAGACCCAGTACTTC | CASSDQQGRGETQYF